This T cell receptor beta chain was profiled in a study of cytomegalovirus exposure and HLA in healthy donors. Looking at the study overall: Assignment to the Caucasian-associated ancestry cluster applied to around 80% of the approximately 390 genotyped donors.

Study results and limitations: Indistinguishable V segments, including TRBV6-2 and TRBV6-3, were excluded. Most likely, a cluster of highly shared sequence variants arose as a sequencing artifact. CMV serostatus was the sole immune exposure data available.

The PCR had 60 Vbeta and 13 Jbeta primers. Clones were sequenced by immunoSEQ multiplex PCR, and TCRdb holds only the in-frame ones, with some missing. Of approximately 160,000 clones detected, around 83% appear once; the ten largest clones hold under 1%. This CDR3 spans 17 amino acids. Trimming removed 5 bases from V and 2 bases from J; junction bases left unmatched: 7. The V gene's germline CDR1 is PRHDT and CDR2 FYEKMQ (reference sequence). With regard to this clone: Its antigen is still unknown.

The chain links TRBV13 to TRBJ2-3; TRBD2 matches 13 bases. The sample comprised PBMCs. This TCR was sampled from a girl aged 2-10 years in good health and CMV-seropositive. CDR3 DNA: TGTGCCAGCAGCCGGACTAGCGGGGGACCATCCACAGATACGCAGTATTTT. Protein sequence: CASSRTSGGPSTDTQYF.